These 3 T cell receptor beta chains originate from one sample sequenced in a study of T-cell memory formation after mild COVID-19. TCRdb analysed the 5' RACE reads with MiXCR anew, one entry per CDR3 protein. The table records roughly 410,000 distinct CDR3 sequences, approximately 24% of them present only once. Sequenced: PBMCs or a T cell subset sorted from them (not recorded which). The source is an adult woman who had mild COVID-19 (a few samples of this study predate the infection). Cell type and time point are not known.

The rearrangement uses TRBV5-1 and TRBJ2-1; D is perhaps TRBD1 (5 bases). The CDR3 has 14 residues. The germline V and J ends were trimmed by 0 bases and 5 bases, with 9 bases remaining between them. CDR1 SGHRS and CDR2 YFSETQ come from the germline V gene. In nucleotides, the CDR3 is TGCGCCAGCAGCTTGGGACAGCCGAACAATGAGCAGTTCTTC. It yields the protein CASSLGQPNNEQFF.

This clonotype was recorded a few times. This chain links TRBV2 with TRBJ2-3; 11 bases map to TRBD2. The CDR3 consists of 17 residues. V dropped 5 bases and J dropped 2; count of bases not matched to a gene: 9. The germline CDR1 and CDR2 sequences are SNHLY and FYNNEI. Here the CDR3 DNA reads TGTGCCAGCAGTCCACGAGGGACTAGCGGATACACAGATACGCAGTATTTT. Translating it yields CASSPRGTSGYTDTQYF.

The chain couples TRBV6-6 to TRBJ2-3, with a tentative D call TRBD2 (6 bases). V gave up 6 bases and J gave up 5 bases, with 18 bases separating them. This CDR3 is built from 15 residues. In germline, CDR1 is MNHNY, CDR2 SVGAGI (reference sequence). The CDR3 region is CASSRRGTTGDTQYF. For the CDR3, the DNA is TGTGCCAGCAGCCGTCGGGGGACCACAGGAGATACGCAGTATTTT.